The clone carrying this T cell receptor (beta chain) was seen just once. Antigen specificity is unknown. This sample is part of a study of shared clonotypes between healthy human individuals. General study points: Generation probabilities were higher for clonotypes shared across all four sorted-subset donors than for unshared ones.

The repertoire was sequenced with immunoSEQ multiplex PCR; TCRdb's copy has only in-frame clones and lacks some. The sample yields fewer than 1.6 million clones, approximately 98.5% seen once. Per germline, CDR1 SQVTM and CDR2 ANQGSEA. The length of the CDR3 is 13 residues. V was shortened by 8 bases and J by 1 base, with 12 bases between the two germline ends. Sequenced material: naive CD4+ T cells sorted from blood. The subset denotes: CD45RA+ positively selected. This TCR derives from a young man in good health. The V gene is TRBV29-1, the J gene TRBJ1-5; D not certain. The CDR3 bases are TGCAGCATACGGACCGCGAGCAATCAGCCCCAGCATTTT. This encodes CSIRTASNQPQHF.